These 8 T cell receptor beta chains were sequenced from one sample in a study of Tregs in tolerant kidney transplant recipients. TCRdb keeps only in-frame clones here, not all; method: immunoSEQ multiplex PCR. This table holds some 64,000 clones, 95% to 98% found once. The sequencing here drew on Tregs from blood, taken before the transplant. These receptors were taken from a human donor who received a combined kidney and bone marrow transplant.

This chain uses TRBV5-1 with TRBJ2-5; TRBD2 matches at 8 bases. The CDR3 runs 14 residues. The V gene's germline CDR1 is SGHRS and CDR2 YFSETQ. V lost 2 bases, J lost 1 base, and 1 base stayed unmatched. The CDR3 nucleotides read TGCGCCAGCAGCTTAAGCGGGGGCCAAGAGACCCAGTACTTC. Translated: CASSLSGGQETQYF.

This clone is labeled medium-sized. The chain joins TRBV2 to TRBJ1-1; no reliable D call. CDR1 SNHLY and CDR2 FYNNEI come from the germline V gene. The CDR3 loop spans 13 amino acids. Trimming shortened V by 7 bases and J by 0 bases, and 9 bases separated the two germline ends. CDR3: CASTISVNTEAFF. The CDR3 DNA reads TGTGCCAGCACCATCTCAGTGAACACTGAAGCTTTCTTT.

The rearrangement joins TRBV6-1 to TRBJ1-1, with D possibly TRBD1 on 5 matching bases. Germline CDR1 reads MNHNS; CDR2 reads SASEGT. The CDR3 loop spans 13 amino acids. The germline V and J ends were trimmed by 6 bases and 7 bases, with 15 bases remaining between them. CDR3 loop: CASSRTILGEAFF. CDR3 DNA sequence: TGTGCCAGCAGCCGGACAATTTTAGGTGAAGCTTTCTTT.

The chain uses TRBV10-1 and TRBJ2-1, with 12 bases lining up with TRBD2. The germline gives CDR1 WNHNN, CDR2 SYGVQD (reference sequence). V was pared by 6 bases and J by 6 bases, with 0 bases of the junction left unmatched. CDR3 length: 13 amino acids. In DNA, the CDR3 is TGCGCCAGCAGGACTAGCGGGAGCAATGAGCAGTTCTTC. It codes for CASRTSGSNEQFF.

This chain links TRBV5-1 with TRBJ2-2, with D unclear. The CDR3 loop spans 16 amino acids. Per the germline V gene, CDR1 is SGHRS and CDR2 is YFSETQ. The V and J ends lost 0 bases and 6 bases respectively, with 15 bases between them. CDR3 coding DNA: TGCGCCAGCAGCTTGGCAGTCTCAACACGTTCCGGGGAGCTGTTTTTT. Its translation: CASSLAVSTRSGELFF. The variable domain in full, completed from reference TRBV5-1 and TRBJ2-2, reads KAGVTQTPRYLIKTRGQQVTLSCSPISGHRSVSWYQQTPGQGLQFLFEYFSETQRNKGNFPGRFSGRQFSNSRSEMNVSTLELGDSALYLCASSLAVSTRSGELFFGEGSRLTVL.

The rearrangement uses TRBV2 and TRBJ2-7, with D perhaps matching TRBD1 (6 bases). Germline V lookup: CDR1 SNHLY, CDR2 FYNNEI. The CDR3 runs 14 residues. V was trimmed by 7 bases and J by 3 bases, leaving 16 bases between them. The chain's CDR3 is CASTRGGSLYEQYF. The CDR3 bases are TGTGCCAGCACCCGAGGGGGTAGCCTCTACGAGCAGTACTTC.

The chain employs TRBV20-1 and TRBJ1-1, with D maybe TRBD1 (5 bases). With 6 bases removed from V and 6 bases from J, the gap between germline ends came to 11 bases. CDR1 and CDR2 from the germline V gene are DFQATT and SNEGSKA (reference sequence). The CDR3 covers 11 residues. The CDR3 loop reads CSALGGAEAFF. CDR3 DNA: TGCAGTGCCCTGGGGGGGGCTGAAGCTTTCTTT.

V usage is TRBV9 and J usage is TRBJ2-5; 7 bases line up with TRBD2. V dropped 2 bases and J dropped 2; count of bases not matched to a gene: 9. This CDR3 has 16 residues. Germline loops: CDR1 SGDLS, CDR2 YYNGEE. CDR3 sequence reads: CASSVGAGRGQETQYF. As DNA, the CDR3 is TGTGCCAGCAGCGTCGGGGCAGGGCGGGGGCAAGAGACCCAGTACTTC.